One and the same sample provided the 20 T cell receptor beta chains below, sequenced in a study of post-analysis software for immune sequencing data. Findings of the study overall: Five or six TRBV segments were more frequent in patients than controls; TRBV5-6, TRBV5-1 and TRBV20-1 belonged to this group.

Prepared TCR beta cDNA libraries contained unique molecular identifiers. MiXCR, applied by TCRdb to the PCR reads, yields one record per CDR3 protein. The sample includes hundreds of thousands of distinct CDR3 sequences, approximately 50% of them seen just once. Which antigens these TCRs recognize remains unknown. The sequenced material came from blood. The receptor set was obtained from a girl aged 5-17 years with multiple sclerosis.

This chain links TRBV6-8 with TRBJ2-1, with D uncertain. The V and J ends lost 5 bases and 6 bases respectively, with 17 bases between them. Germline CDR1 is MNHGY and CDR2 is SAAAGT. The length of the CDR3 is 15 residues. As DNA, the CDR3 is TGTGCCAGCAGTGACGGGCTAATCTTTACCAATGAGCAGTTCTTC. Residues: CASSDGLIFTNEQFF.

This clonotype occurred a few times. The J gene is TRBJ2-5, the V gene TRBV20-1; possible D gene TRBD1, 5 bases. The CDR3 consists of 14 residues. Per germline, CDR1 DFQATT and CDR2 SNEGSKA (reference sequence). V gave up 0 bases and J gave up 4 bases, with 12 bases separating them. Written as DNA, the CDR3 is TGCAGTGCTAGAGATTACACAGGCTCAGAGACCCAGTACTTC. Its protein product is CSARDYTGSETQYF.

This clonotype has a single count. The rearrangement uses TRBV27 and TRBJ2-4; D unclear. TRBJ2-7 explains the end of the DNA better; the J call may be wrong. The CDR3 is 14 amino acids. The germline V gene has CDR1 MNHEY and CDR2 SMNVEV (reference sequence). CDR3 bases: TGTGCCAGCAGTTTCCTGAGACCCGACCACGAGCAGTACTTC. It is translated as CASSFLRPDHEQYF.

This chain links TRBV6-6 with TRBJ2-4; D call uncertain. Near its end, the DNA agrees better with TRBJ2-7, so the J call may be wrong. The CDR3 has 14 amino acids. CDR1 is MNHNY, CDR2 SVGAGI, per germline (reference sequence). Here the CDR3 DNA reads TGTGCCAGCAGTTACGAAGGAACCCGCTACGAGCAGTACTTC. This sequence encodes CASSYEGTRYEQYF.

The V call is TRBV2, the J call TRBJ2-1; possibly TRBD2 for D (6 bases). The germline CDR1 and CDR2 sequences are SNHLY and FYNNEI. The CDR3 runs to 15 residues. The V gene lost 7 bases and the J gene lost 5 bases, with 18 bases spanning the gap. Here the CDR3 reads CASTYSGKGNNEQFF. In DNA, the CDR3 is TGTGCCAGCACCTATAGCGGCAAAGGGAACAATGAGCAGTTCTTC.

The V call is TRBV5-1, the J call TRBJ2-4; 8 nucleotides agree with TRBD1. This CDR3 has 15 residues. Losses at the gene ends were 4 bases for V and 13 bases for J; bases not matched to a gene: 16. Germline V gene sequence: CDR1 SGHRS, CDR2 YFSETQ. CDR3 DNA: TGCGCCAGCAGCCTCGACAGGGGTTCACCCTACGGGCAGTACTTC. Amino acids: CASSLDRGSPYGQYF.

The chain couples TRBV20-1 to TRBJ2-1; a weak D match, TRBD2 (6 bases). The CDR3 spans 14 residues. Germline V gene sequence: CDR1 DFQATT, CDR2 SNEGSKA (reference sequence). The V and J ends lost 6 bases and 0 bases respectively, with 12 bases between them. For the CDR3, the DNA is TGCAGTGCCCCACGGGGGAGCTCCTACAATGAGCAGTTCTTC. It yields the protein CSAPRGSSYNEQFF.

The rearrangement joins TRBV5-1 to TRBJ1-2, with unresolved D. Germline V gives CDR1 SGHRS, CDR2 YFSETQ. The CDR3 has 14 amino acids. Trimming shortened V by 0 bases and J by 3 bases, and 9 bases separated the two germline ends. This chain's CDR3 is CASSLADAYYGYTF. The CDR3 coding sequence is TGCGCCAGCAGCTTGGCCGACGCCTACTATGGCTACACCTTC.

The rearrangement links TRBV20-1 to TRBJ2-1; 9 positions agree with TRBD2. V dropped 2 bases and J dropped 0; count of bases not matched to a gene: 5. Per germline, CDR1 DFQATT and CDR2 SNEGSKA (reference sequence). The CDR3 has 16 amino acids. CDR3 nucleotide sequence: TGCAGTGCTAGAAAGCGGGGGGACCTCTCCTACAATGAGCAGTTCTTC. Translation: CSARKRGDLSYNEQFF.

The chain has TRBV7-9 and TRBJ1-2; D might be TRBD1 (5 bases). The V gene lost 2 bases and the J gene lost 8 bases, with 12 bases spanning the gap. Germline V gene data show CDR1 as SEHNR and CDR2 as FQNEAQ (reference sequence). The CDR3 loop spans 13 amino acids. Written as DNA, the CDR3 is TGTGCCAGCAGCTTATCCGGGACGGCAGGCTACACCTTC. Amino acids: CASSLSGTAGYTF.

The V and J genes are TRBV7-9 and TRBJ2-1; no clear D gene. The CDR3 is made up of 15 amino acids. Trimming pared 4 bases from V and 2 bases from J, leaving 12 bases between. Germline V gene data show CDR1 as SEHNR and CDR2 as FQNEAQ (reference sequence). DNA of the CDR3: TGTGCCAGCAGCTCCAGTCGGAGCCCCTACAATGAGCAGTTCTTC. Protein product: CASSSSRSPYNEQFF. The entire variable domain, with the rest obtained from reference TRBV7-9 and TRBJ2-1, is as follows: DTGVSQNPRHKITKRGQNVTFRCDPISEHNRLYWYRQTLGQGPEFLTYFQNEAQLEKSRLLSDRFSAERPKGSFSTLEIQRTEQGDSAMYLCASSSSRSPYNEQFFGPGTRLTVL.

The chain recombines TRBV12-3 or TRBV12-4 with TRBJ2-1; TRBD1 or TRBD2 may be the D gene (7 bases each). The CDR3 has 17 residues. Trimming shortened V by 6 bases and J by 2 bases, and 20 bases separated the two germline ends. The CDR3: CASRPKGGGQPYNEQFF. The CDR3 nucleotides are TGTGCCAGCAGACCGAAGGGAGGGGGACAGCCCTACAATGAGCAGTTCTTC.

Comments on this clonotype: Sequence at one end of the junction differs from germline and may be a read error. The CDR3 loop reads CSATRDIIPYEQYF. CDR3 coding DNA: TGTAGTGCTACCCGGGACATAATCCCCTACGAGCAGTACTTC. The rearrangement links TRBV20-1 to TRBJ2-7; TRBD1 is a possible D gene (6 bases). The CDR3 totals 14 residues. The germline V gene has CDR1 DFQATT and CDR2 SNEGSKA (reference sequence).

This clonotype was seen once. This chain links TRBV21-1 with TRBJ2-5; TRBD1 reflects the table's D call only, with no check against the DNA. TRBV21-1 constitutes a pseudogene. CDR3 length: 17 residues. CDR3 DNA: TGTGCCAGCAGCATTATTTCGGGCGAGGACAGGGGCGAGACCCAGTACTTC. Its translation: CASSIISGEDRGETQYF.

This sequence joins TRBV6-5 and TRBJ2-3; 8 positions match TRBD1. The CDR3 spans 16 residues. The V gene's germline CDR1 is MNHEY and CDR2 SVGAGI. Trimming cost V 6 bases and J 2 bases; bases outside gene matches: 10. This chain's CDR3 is CASSPGQDPNTDTQYF. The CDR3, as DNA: TGTGCCAGCAGCCCGGGACAGGACCCTAACACAGATACGCAGTATTTT.

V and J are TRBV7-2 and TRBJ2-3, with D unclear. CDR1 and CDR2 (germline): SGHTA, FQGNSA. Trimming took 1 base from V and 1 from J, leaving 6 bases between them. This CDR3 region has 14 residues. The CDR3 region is CASSLDWGTDTQYF. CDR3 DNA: TGTGCCAGCAGCTTAGATTGGGGCACAGATACGCAGTATTTT.

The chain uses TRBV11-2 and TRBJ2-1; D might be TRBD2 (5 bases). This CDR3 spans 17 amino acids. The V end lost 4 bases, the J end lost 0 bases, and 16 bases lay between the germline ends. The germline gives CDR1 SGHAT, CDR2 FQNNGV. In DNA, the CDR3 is TGTGCCAGCAGCTCTGGACTCGACTCCAGCTCCTACAATGAGCAGTTCTTC. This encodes CASSSGLDSSSYNEQFF.

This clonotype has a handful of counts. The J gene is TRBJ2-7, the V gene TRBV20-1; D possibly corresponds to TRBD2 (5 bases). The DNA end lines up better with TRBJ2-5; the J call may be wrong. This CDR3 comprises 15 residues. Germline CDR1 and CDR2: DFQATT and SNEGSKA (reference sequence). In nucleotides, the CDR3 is TGCAGTGCTGAAAACGTGGGGAGCGTAAGAGAGACCCAGTACTTC. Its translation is CSAENVGSVRETQYF.

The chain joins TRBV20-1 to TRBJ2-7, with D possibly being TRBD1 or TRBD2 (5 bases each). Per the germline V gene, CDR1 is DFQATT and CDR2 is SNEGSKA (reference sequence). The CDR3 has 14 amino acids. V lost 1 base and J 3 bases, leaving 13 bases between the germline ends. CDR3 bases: TGCAGTGCTAGAGCGGGACGGGGCAGCTACGAGCAGTACTTC. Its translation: CSARAGRGSYEQYF.

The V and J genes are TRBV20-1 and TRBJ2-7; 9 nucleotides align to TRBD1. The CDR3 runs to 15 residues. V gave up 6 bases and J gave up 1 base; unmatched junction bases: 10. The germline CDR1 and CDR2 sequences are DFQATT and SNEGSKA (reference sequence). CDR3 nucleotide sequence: TGCAGTGCCTTAGGACCGGGACAGGGTTCCTACGAGCAGTACTTC. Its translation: CSALGPGQGSYEQYF.